The present TCR beta chain was sequenced within a study of cytomegalovirus exposure and HLA in healthy donors. Findings and limits, study-wide: With DRB1 most and HLA-C fewest, TCR association rates differed between HLA loci in a later analysis.

As for this clone: Its matching antigen is unknown.

Germline CDR1 and CDR2: MNHNS and SASEGT. The CDR3 has 15 residues. With 0 bases clipped from V and 6 bases from J, the junction kept 2 bases outside the gene matches. A multiplex PCR was run with 60 Vbeta primers and 13 Jbeta primers. Assay: immunoSEQ multiplex PCR; the TCRdb copy retains only in-frame clones and omits some. The sample gives fewer than 150,000 clones, 55% to 80% of which show up once; under 15% is in the top ten. Absent from the records is this donor's CMV serostatus. Sequenced material: PBMCs. The sequence was collected from a human donor in good health. The gene calls are TRBV6-1 and TRBJ2-1; 10 bases fit TRBD1. The CDR3 sequence is CASSEARTGGNEQFF. CDR3 bases: TGTGCCAGCAGTGAAGCCAGGACAGGGGGCAATGAGCAGTTCTTC.